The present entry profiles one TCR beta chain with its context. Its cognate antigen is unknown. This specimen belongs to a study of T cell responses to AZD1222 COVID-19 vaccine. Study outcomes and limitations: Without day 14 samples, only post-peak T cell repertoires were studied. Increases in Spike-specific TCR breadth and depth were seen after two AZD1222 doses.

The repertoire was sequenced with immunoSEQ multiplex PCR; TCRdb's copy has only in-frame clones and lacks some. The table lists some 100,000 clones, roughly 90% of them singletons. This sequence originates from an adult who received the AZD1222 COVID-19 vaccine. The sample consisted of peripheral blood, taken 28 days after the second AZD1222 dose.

Here the CDR3 reads CASSQTGVPGELFF. For the CDR3, the DNA is TGTGCCAGCAGCCAAACAGGGGTTCCCGGGGAGCTGTTTTTT. The gene calls are TRBV3-1 (or the pseudogene TRBV3-2) and TRBJ2-2; 7 nucleotides align to TRBD1. The CDR3 contains 14 residues. From germline, CDR1 is LGHDT and CDR2 YNNKEL (reference sequence). V gave up 2 bases and J gave up 6 bases; unmatched junction bases: 3.